The sequence of this T cell receptor (beta chain) was determined in a study of identical twins. The CDR3 covers 15 residues. A single record per CDR3 protein comes from TCRdb applying MiXCR to the 5' RACE reads. The data show 1.5 million to 2 million distinct CDR3 sequences, about 32% seen once. The V gene is TRBV21-1, the J gene TRBJ2-3; TRBD1 is the table's D call, not checked against the DNA. TRBV21-1 is a pseudogene segment. The receptor comes from a newborn girl in good health. Sequencing input: cord blood. The CDR3 DNA follows: TGTGCCAGCAGCAACGGGACAGGCCGCACAGATACGCAGTATTTT. This codes for CASSNGTGRTDTQYF.